The 30 T cell receptor beta chains presented below share a single source sample, sequenced in a study of Graves' ophthalmopathy and Graves' hyperthyroidism. Amplified material comprised TCR beta CDR3 regions derived from RNA transcripts. HTBI primers primed a first-round RT-PCR, and a second-round multiplex PCR followed. TCRdb itself ran the multiplex PCR reads through MiXCR, one entry per CDR3 protein. The sample yields approximately 480,000 distinct CDR3 sequences, over 13% seen once. The sample taken for sequencing was blood. These receptors were collected from a woman aged 25 to 45 with Graves' ophthalmopathy.

This clonotype was recorded at least ten times. V and J are TRBV12-3 or TRBV12-4 and TRBJ1-1; TRBD1 is a possible D gene (5 bases). The CDR3 spans 12 residues. Trimming cost V 3 bases and J 6 bases, with 8 bases left between them. The CDR3 spells CASSFWGAEAFF. CDR3 bases: TGTGCCAGCAGTTTTTGGGGGGCTGAAGCTTTCTTT.

This clonotype was picked up many times. The chain uses TRBV30 and TRBJ1-3; 8 bases match TRBD1. V was clipped by 5 bases and J by 1 base; unmatched bases: 16. The CDR3 contains 18 residues. Germline V gives CDR1 GTSNPN, CDR2 SVGIG (reference sequence). The CDR3 DNA reads TGTGCCTGGCGGAGGTCGGGACAGGTTGAAAATTCTGGAAACACCATATATTTT. This codes for CAWRRSGQVENSGNTIYF.

This clonotype was picked up a small number of times. The CDR3 DNA follows: TGTGCCAGCAGCTTAGCACAGGCAACTAACTATGGCTACACCTTC. Residues: CASSLAQATNYGYTF. The chain has TRBV7-9 and TRBJ1-2; tentatively, D is TRBD1 (5 bases). Deletions cut 0 bases from V and 0 bases from J, with 8 bases between. CDR3 length equals 15 residues. Germline lookup yields CDR1 SEHNR and CDR2 FQNEAQ (reference sequence).

This clonotype was detected many times. The gene calls are TRBV15 and TRBJ1-2, with D hard to call. The CDR3 totals 13 residues. The germline V and J ends were trimmed by 0 bases and 3 bases, with 5 bases remaining between them. Germline V gene sequence: CDR1 LNHNV, CDR2 YYDKDF (reference sequence). The CDR3 loop is CATSRDRDYGYTF. CDR3 bases: TGTGCCACCAGCAGAGATCGGGACTATGGCTACACCTTC. Full variable domain (remainder filled in from reference TRBV15 and TRBJ1-2): DAMVIQNPRYQVTQFGKPVTLSCSQTLNHNVMYWYQQKSSQAPKLLFHYYDKDFNNEADTPDNFQSRRPNTSFCFLDIRSPGLGDTAMYLCATSRDRDYGYTFGSGTRLTVV.

This clonotype was recorded at least ten times. This sequence joins TRBV2 and TRBJ1-5; D might be TRBD1 (5 bases). Looked up from germline, CDR1 is SNHLY and CDR2 is FYNNEI. This CDR3 comprises 15 residues. Deletions cut 9 bases from V and 4 bases from J, with 19 bases between. CDR3 in amino acids: CASTRGEQTNQPQHF. The CDR3 nucleotides are TGTGCCAGTACTAGAGGGGAACAAACTAATCAGCCCCAGCATTTT.

This clonotype was seen ten or more times. The chain recombines TRBV7-3 with TRBJ2-2, with 7 nucleotides matching TRBD1. V shed 5 bases, J shed 6 bases, and the junction held 15 bases outside the gene matches. This CDR3 spans 17 amino acids. Germline CDR1 and CDR2: SGHTA and FQGTGA. The CDR3 is CASSPTGAGRDPGELFF. The CDR3, as DNA: TGTGCCAGCAGCCCAACAGGGGCGGGTAGGGACCCCGGGGAGCTGTTTTTT.

This clonotype has a count of ten or more. The V gene is TRBV29-1, the J gene TRBJ2-7; D is ambiguous. The germline CDR1 and CDR2 sequences are SQVTM and ANQGSEA. The V end lost 4 bases, the J end lost 2 bases, and 9 bases lay between the germline ends. The CDR3 consists of 12 residues. In DNA form, the CDR3 reads TGCAGCGTTGTTACAGTCACCTACGAGCAGTACTTC. Its protein is CSVVTVTYEQYF.

This clonotype was detected many times. The V and J genes are TRBV7-3 and TRBJ2-2, with unresolved D. V was cut by 3 bases and J by 4 bases, with 6 bases left in between. The CDR3 totals 13 residues. Per the germline V gene, CDR1 is SGHTA and CDR2 is FQGTGA. CDR3 nucleotide sequence: TGTGCCAGCAGCTTCTCGTCCACCGGGGAGCTGTTTTTT. It is translated as CASSFSSTGELFF. Complete variable domain (other parts from reference TRBV7-3 and TRBJ2-2): GAGVSQTPSNKVTEKGKYVELRCDPISGHTALYWYRQSLGQGPEFLIYFQGTGAADDSGLPNDRFFAVRPEGSVSTLKIQRTERGDSAVYLCASSFSSTGELFFGEGSRLTVL.

This chain joins TRBV15 and TRBJ2-5; the match to TRBD1 covers 7 bases. With V trimmed by 5 bases and J by 7 bases, 16 bases remained unmatched. The germline V gene has CDR1 LNHNV and CDR2 YYDKDF (reference sequence). This CDR3 has 16 residues. Written as DNA, the CDR3 is TGTGCCACCAGCTTGGACAGGCAGGACATGGGTGGGACCCAGTACTTC. This translates into CATSLDRQDMGGTQYF.

This clonotype was counted a few times. This rearrangement joins TRBV4-1 to TRBJ2-5; 8 bases are shared with TRBD1. The CDR3 totals 17 residues. V shed 1 base, J shed 4 bases, and the junction held 11 bases outside the gene matches. From germline, CDR1 is MGHRA and CDR2 YSYEKL. In nucleotides, the CDR3 is TGCGCCAGCAGCCAAGGGGACCAGGGGGCCGGGCGAGAGACCCAGTACTTC. Its protein product is CASSQGDQGAGRETQYF.

CDR3 coding DNA: TGTGCCAGCAGCCATCCAGGGGTCGACGAGCAGTACTTC. Encoded protein: CASSHPGVDEQYF. The V and J genes are TRBV3-1 and TRBJ2-7, with D maybe TRBD1 (6 bases). Per germline, CDR1 LGHDT and CDR2 YNNKEL (reference sequence). This CDR3 region has 13 residues. The germline V and J ends were trimmed by 3 bases and 5 bases, with 11 bases remaining between them.

In this sample, this clonotype turned up many times. This chain uses TRBV12-3 or TRBV12-4 with TRBJ2-3; unclear D gene. Trimming removed 9 bases at V and 3 bases at J, with 10 bases between. The CDR3 length is 12 residues. The CDR3 sequence is CASKASTDTQYF. CDR3 nucleotides: TGTGCCAGTAAGGCTTCGACAGATACGCAGTATTTT.

This clonotype was found many times. The gene calls are TRBV7-8 and TRBJ2-7; TRBD2 matches 8 bases. The V gene's germline CDR1 is SGHVS and CDR2 FQNEAQ. V was clipped by 4 bases and J by 6 bases; unmatched bases: 11. CDR3 length: 15 amino acids. The CDR3 region is CASSSRLATKFEQYF. The CDR3, as DNA: TGTGCCAGCAGCTCCAGACTAGCGACCAAATTCGAGCAGTACTTC.

This clonotype was seen a few times. The V gene is TRBV20-1, the J gene TRBJ2-5; 9 bases are shared with TRBD2. This CDR3 comprises 14 residues. Germline V gene lookup returns CDR1 DFQATT and CDR2 SNEGSKA (reference sequence). The V segment lost 3 bases and the J segment 2 bases; nucleotides outside the gene matches: 4. The CDR3 spells CSASLAGMQETQYF. CDR3 coding DNA: TGCAGTGCTAGTCTAGCGGGGATGCAAGAGACCCAGTACTTC.

This clonotype came up a few times. The rearrangement links TRBV5-1 to TRBJ1-2, with 7 bases identical to TRBD1. CDR1 and CDR2 (germline): SGHRS, YFSETQ. V was pared by 4 bases and J by 1 base, with 7 bases of the junction left unmatched. This CDR3 spans 15 amino acids. Written as DNA, the CDR3 is TGCGCCAGCAGCCTCGGGACAGCCTTTAACTATGGCTACACCTTC. It yields the protein CASSLGTAFNYGYTF.

The sample holds one count of this clonotype. The chain combines TRBV6-4 with TRBJ2-1; 8 positions agree with TRBD1. The V gene's germline CDR1 is MRHNA and CDR2 SNTAGT. The V segment lost 0 bases and the J segment 9 bases; nucleotides outside the gene matches: 4. The CDR3 consists of 14 residues. CDR3 sequence reads: CASSDSNRGFEQFF. CDR3 nucleotides: TGTGCCAGCAGTGACTCGAACAGGGGGTTTGAGCAGTTCTTC.

This clonotype was detected many times. This chain connects TRBV6-2 or TRBV6-3 to TRBJ2-6; D gene ambiguous. Trimming removed 6 bases at V and 2 bases at J, with 8 bases between. The germline CDR1 and CDR2 sequences are MNHEY and SVGEGT. The CDR3 consists of 14 residues. The CDR3 spells CASSPWTGANVLTF. CDR3 DNA sequence: TGTGCCAGCAGCCCCTGGACTGGGGCCAACGTCCTGACTTTC.

This clonotype was counted between two and nine times. The rearrangement links TRBV5-1 to TRBJ1-1; 7 bases map to TRBD1. CDR1 and CDR2 from the germline V gene are SGHRS and YFSETQ. V was clipped by 0 bases and J by 3 bases; unmatched bases: 5. The CDR3 extends over 15 amino acids. CDR3 nucleotide sequence: TGCGCCAGCAGCTTGGACAGGGGCGCGTACACTGAAGCTTTCTTT. It is translated as CASSLDRGAYTEAFF.

This sequence joins TRBV2 and TRBJ1-1; D gene uncertain. Between the trimmed V and J ends, which lost 6 bases and 4 bases, there was a span of 21 bases. Germline V CDR1 and CDR2: SNHLY, FYNNEI. The CDR3 loop spans 16 amino acids. The CDR3 DNA reads TGTGCCAGCAGCTCCGGACGGACTCTTAGCGGCACTGAAGCTTTCTTT. Translation gives CASSSGRTLSGTEAFF.

This clonotype was seen at least ten times. This chain joins TRBV12-3 or TRBV12-4 and TRBJ1-2; D is perhaps TRBD1 (5 bases). The CDR3 is made up of 13 amino acids. V was trimmed by 5 bases and J by 8 bases, leaving 15 bases between them. The DNA for the CDR3 is TGTGCCAGCAGTGCACGGGGGGGAAGAGGCTACACCTTC. Protein: CASSARGGRGYTF.

This clonotype came up many times. The genes are TRBV29-1 and TRBJ2-5; D may match TRBD1 or TRBD2 (5 bases each). V was trimmed by 5 bases and J by 0 bases, leaving 13 bases between them. The germline V gene encodes CDR1 SQVTM and CDR2 ANQGSEA. The CDR3 totals 14 residues. DNA for the CDR3: TGCAGCGTTTCGGGGCTAAACGACCAAGAGACCCAGTACTTC. Translated: CSVSGLNDQETQYF.

This clonotype was counted many times. The chain combines TRBV7-2 with TRBJ2-7; D not resolved. The V end was cut by 3 bases, the J end by 4 bases, with 4 bases between. This CDR3 region has 11 residues. Germline loops: CDR1 SGHTA, CDR2 FQGNSA. This CDR3 is CASSFKYEQYF. CDR3 bases: TGTGCCAGCAGCTTTAAGTACGAGCAGTACTTC.

CDR3 protein: CASSLYPTRNTEAFF. CDR3 sequence (DNA): TGCGCCAGCAGCCTTTACCCCACACGGAACACTGAAGCTTTCTTT. This chain connects TRBV4-1 to TRBJ1-1; D gene ambiguous. Trimming left V 4 bases short and J 1 base short, with 13 bases between. CDR3 length: 15 residues. The germline gives CDR1 MGHRA, CDR2 YSYEKL.

This clonotype was picked up many times. The gene calls are TRBV6-2 or TRBV6-3 and TRBJ1-1; 8 bases are a match to TRBD1. There are 16 residues in the CDR3. V lost 6 bases to trimming and J lost 3 bases; unmatched junction nucleotides: 12. CDR1 is MNHEY and CDR2 is SVGEGT in the germline V gene. This CDR3 is CASSYTKDRADTEAFF. The CDR3 region has the DNA TGTGCCAGCAGCTATACCAAGGACAGGGCGGACACTGAAGCTTTCTTT.

The rearrangement links TRBV30 to TRBJ1-3, with a possible D match to TRBD1 (5 bases). Germline V gene data show CDR1 as GTSNPN and CDR2 as SVGIG (reference sequence). Trimming removed 7 bases from V and 10 bases from J, with 20 bases in between. The CDR3 consists of 13 residues. The CDR3 spells CASSPGTSRTIYF. The CDR3 bases are TGTGCCTCCTCCCCGGGGACCTCTAGGACCATATATTTT. Looking up the rest from reference TRBV30 and TRBJ1-3 gives the full variable domain: SQTIHQWPATLVQPVGSPLSLECTVEGTSNPNLYWYRQAAGRGLQLLFYSVGIGQISSEVPQNLSASRPQDRQFILSSKKLLLSDSGFYLCASSPGTSRTIYFGEGSWLTVV.

This chain links TRBV6-1 with TRBJ1-1; tentative D call: TRBD1 (5 bases). Between the trimmed V and J ends, which lost 7 bases and 6 bases, there was a span of 18 bases. This CDR3 spans 14 amino acids. Germline values: CDR1 MNHNS, CDR2 SASEGT. CDR3 sequence (DNA): TGTGCCAGCACAGATTGGCCCAGAGGGGCTGAAGCTTTCTTT. Translating gives CASTDWPRGAEAFF.

This clonotype was recorded at least ten times. V and J are TRBV12-5 and TRBJ1-2; D remains unclear. The V and J ends lost 5 bases and 4 bases respectively, with 20 bases between them. Germline lookup yields CDR1 LGHNT and CDR2 FRNRAP. The CDR3 contains 16 residues. The CDR3 loop is CASGPGGEVLSYGYTF. For the CDR3, the DNA is TGTGCTAGTGGTCCCGGCGGGGAGGTTCTAAGCTATGGCTACACCTTC.

This clonotype was found many times. The rearrangement links TRBV12-3 or TRBV12-4 to TRBJ2-7; D ambiguous. The V and J ends lost 6 bases and 2 bases respectively, with 5 bases between them. The CDR3 consists of 11 residues. CDR3 amino acids: CASRLTYEQYF. DNA for the CDR3: TGTGCCAGCAGGCTCACCTACGAGCAGTACTTC.

This clonotype has only a few counts. The CDR3 spells CASSPWTGDGELFF. The CDR3 DNA reads as TGTGCCAGTAGTCCTTGGACAGGGGATGGGGAGCTGTTTTTT. V usage is TRBV19 and J usage is TRBJ2-2; TRBD1 matches 9 bases. Germline V gene sequence: CDR1 LNHDA, CDR2 SQIVND (reference sequence). V was clipped by 5 bases and J by 8 bases; unmatched bases: 6. CDR3 size: 14 residues. Full variable domain (rest looked up from reference TRBV19 and TRBJ2-2): DGGITQSPKYLFRKEGQNVTLSCEQNLNHDAMYWYRQDPGQGLRLIYYSQIVNDFQKGDIAEGYSVSREKKESFPLTVTSAQKNPTAFYLCASSPWTGDGELFFGEGSRLTVL.

The chain carries TRBV14 and TRBJ1-1; perhaps TRBD1 as D (5 bases). The CDR3 is 13 residues long. Trimming removed 1 base at V and 5 bases at J, with 8 bases between. Germline CDR1 and CDR2: SGHDN and FVKESK. The CDR3 protein is CASSQVTGTEAFF. The CDR3 DNA is TGTGCCAGCAGCCAAGTCACAGGTACTGAAGCTTTCTTT.